Described below is a single T cell receptor (beta chain) sequence and its context. The CDR3 is 13 residues long. Trimming stripped 4 bases from V and 7 bases from J, with 14 bases between. CDR1 and CDR2 from the germline V gene are MNHEY and SVGEGT. Original processing methods: For nucleated cells, counts were estimated from reference gene primer amplification. Produced via immunoSEQ multiplex PCR; TCRdb's table is partial and in-frame only. From that table come the V and J calls and clone size; the DNA was used to work out D and trimming. The sample contains roughly 260,000 clones, around 90% of which appear only once. The record originates from a study of blood T cell repertoires in COVID-19.

The genes are TRBV6-2 or TRBV6-3 and TRBJ2-7, with D possibly TRBD2 on 5 matching bases. The material sequenced was peripheral blood. The sequence derives from a woman aged 50 to 60 who had recovered from COVID-19. CDR3 amino acids: CASSSEPGSEQYF. CDR3 bases: TGTGCCAGCAGTTCCGAGCCGGGGAGTGAGCAGTACTTC.